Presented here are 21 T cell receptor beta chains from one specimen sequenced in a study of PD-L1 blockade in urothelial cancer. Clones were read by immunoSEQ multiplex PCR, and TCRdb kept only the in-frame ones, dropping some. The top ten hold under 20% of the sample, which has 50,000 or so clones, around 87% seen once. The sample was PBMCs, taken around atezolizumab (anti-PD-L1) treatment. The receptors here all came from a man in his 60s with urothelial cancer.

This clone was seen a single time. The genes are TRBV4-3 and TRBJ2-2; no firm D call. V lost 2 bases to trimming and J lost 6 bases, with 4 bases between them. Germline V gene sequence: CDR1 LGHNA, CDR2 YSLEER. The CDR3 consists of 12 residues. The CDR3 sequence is CASSQPSGELFF. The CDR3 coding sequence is TGCGCCAGCAGCCAACCTTCCGGGGAGCTGTTTTTT.

CDR3 in DNA: TGTGCCATCAGTGAGTCGAGGTTACTAGCGGGATCTGGGGCCAACGTCCTGACTTTC. It codes for CAISESRLLAGSGANVLTF. This rearrangement joins TRBV10-3 to TRBJ2-6; 10 nucleotides line up with TRBD2. In germline, CDR1 is ENHRY, CDR2 SYGVKD. V shed 0 bases and J 1 base; nucleotides not matched to a gene: 6. The CDR3 is made up of 19 amino acids.

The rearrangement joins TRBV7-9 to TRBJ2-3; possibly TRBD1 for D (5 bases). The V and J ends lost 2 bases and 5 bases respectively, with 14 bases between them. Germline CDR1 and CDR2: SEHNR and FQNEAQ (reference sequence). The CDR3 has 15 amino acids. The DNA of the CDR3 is TGTGCCAGCAGCTTAAACAGGCCAAAAGGAGATACGCAGTATTTT. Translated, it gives CASSLNRPKGDTQYF. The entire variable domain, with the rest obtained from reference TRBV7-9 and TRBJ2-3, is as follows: DTGVSQNPRHKITKRGQNVTFRCDPISEHNRLYWYRQTLGQGPEFLTYFQNEAQLEKSRLLSDRFSAERPKGSFSTLEIQRTEQGDSAMYLCASSLNRPKGDTQYFGPGTRLTVL.

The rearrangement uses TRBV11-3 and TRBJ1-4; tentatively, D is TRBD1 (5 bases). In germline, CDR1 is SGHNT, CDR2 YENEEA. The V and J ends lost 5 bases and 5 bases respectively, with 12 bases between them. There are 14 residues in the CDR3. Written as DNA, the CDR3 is TGTGCCAGCAGCCGAGCGGGGCTAAATGAAAAACTGTTTTTT. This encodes CASSRAGLNEKLFF. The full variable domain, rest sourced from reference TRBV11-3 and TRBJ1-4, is EAGVVQSPRYKIIEKKQPVAFWCNPISGHNTLYWYLQNLGQGPELLIRYENEEAVDDSQLPKDRFSAERLKGVDSTLKIQPAELGDSAVYLCASSRAGLNEKLFFGSGTQLSVL.

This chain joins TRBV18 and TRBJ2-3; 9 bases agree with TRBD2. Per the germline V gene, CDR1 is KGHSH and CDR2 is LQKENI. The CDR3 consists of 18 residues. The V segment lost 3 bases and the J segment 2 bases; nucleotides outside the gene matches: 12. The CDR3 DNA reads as TGTGCCAGCTCACCGCGGCCCGGGACTAGCAGCATCACAGATACGCAGTATTTT. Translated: CASSPRPGTSSITDTQYF.

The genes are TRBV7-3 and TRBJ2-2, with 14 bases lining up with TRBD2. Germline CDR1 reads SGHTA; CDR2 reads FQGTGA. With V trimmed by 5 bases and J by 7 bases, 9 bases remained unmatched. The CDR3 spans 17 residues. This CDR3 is CASSTGLAGGENGELFF. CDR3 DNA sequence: TGTGCCAGCAGCACCGGACTAGCGGGAGGCGAGAACGGGGAGCTGTTTTTT.

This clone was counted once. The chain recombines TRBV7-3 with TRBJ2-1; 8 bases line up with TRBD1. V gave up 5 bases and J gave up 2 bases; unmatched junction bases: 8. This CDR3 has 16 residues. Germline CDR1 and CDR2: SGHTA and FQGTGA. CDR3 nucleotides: TGTGCCAGCAGCCCCTCCCAGACAGGGGCCTACAATGAGCAGTTCTTC. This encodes CASSPSQTGAYNEQFF.

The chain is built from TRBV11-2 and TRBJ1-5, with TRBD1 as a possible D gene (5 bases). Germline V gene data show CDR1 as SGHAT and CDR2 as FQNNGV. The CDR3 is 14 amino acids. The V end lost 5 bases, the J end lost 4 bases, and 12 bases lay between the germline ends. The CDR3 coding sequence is TGTGCCAGCAGCCGATGGGGGGAAAATCAGCCCCAGCATTTT. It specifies CASSRWGENQPQHF.

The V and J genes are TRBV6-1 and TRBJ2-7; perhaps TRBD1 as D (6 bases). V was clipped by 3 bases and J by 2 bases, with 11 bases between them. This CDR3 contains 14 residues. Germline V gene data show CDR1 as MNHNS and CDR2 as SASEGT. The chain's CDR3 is CASSEGAATYEQYF. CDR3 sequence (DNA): TGTGCCAGCAGTGAGGGGGCAGCTACCTACGAGCAGTACTTC.

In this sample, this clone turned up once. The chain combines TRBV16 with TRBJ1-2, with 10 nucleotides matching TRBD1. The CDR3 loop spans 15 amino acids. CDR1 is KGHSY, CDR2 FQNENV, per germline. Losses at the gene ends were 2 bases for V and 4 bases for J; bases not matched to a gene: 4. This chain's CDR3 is CASSQRQGAGYGYTF. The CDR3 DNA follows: TGTGCCAGCAGCCAACGACAGGGGGCGGGCTATGGCTACACCTTC.

CDR3 region: CAIRAGGGQETQYF. Here the CDR3 DNA reads TGTGCCATCAGGGCGGGCGGGGGCCAAGAGACCCAGTACTTC. The chain is built from TRBV10-3 and TRBJ2-5; 7 bases fit TRBD2. CDR1 and CDR2 from the germline V gene are ENHRY and SYGVKD. V gave up 6 bases and J gave up 1 base; unmatched junction bases: 5. The CDR3 has 14 residues.

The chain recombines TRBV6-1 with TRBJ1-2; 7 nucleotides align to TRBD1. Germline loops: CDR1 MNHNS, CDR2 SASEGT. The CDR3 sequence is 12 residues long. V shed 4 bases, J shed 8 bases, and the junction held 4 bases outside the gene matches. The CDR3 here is CASSGGGKGYTF. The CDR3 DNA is TGTGCCAGCAGTGGAGGGGGCAAAGGCTACACCTTC.

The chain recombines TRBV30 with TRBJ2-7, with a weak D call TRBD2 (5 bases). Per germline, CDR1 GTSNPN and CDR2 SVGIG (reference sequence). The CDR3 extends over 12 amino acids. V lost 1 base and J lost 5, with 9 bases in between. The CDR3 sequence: CAWSGGFDEQYF. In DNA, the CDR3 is TGTGCCTGGAGTGGCGGGTTCGACGAGCAGTACTTC.

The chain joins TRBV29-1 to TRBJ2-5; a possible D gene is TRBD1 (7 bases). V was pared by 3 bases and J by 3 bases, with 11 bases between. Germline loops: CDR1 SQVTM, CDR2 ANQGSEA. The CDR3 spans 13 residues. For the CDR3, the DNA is TGCAGCGTTGACAGGGGGGAAAAAGAGACCCAGTACTTC. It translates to CSVDRGEKETQYF.

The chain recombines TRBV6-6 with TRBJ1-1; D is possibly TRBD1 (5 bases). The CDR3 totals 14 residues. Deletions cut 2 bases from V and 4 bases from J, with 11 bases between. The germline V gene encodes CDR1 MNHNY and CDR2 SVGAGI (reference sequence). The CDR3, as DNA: TGTGCCAGCAGTTACGCCAGGGTTGCCACTGAAGCTTTCTTT. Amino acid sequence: CASSYARVATEAFF.

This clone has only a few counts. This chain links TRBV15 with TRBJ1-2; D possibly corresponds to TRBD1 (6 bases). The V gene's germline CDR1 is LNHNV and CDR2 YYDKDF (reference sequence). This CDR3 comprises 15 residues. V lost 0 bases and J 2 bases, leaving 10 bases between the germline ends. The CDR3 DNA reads TGTGCCACCAGCAGAGAGAGGACAGAGAACTATGGCTACACCTTC. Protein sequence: CATSRERTENYGYTF.

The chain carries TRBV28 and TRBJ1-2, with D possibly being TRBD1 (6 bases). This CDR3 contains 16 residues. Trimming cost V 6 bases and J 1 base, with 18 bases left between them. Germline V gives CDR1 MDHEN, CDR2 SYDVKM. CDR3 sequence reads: CASRGAPGDDNYGYTF. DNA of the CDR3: TGTGCCAGCAGGGGAGCCCCAGGGGACGATAACTATGGCTACACCTTC.

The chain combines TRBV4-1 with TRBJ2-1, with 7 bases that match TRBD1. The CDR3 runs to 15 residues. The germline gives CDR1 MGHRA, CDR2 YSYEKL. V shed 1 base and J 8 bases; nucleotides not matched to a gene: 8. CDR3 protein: CASSQGFGTDDEQFF. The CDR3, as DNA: TGCGCCAGCAGCCAAGGTTTCGGGACAGACGATGAGCAGTTCTTC.

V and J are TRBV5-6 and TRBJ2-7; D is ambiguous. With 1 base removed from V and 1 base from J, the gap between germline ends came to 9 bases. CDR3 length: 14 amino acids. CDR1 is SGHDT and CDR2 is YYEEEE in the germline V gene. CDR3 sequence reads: CASSLSLSSYEQYF. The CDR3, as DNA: TGTGCCAGCAGCTTGAGCTTAAGTTCCTACGAGCAGTACTTC.

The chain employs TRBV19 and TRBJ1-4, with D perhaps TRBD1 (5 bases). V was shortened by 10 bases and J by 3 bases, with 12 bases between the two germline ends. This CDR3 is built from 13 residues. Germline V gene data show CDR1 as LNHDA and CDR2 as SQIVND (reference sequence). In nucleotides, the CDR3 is TGTGCCACATCGGCAGGGTCTAATGAAAAACTGTTTTTT. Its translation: CATSAGSNEKLFF.

CDR3 sequence (DNA): TGTGCCAGCAGTTTAGTTTCGGGGATGGCCTCTGGAAACACCATATATTTT. Its protein is CASSLVSGMASGNTIYF. This chain joins TRBV28 and TRBJ1-3; no clear D. Germline-derived CDR1 and CDR2 are MDHEN and SYDVKM. The CDR3 has 17 amino acids. Deletions cut 2 bases from V and 0 bases from J, with 14 bases between.